One and the same sample provided the 25 T cell receptor beta chains below, sequenced in a study of T cell repertoires in cytomegalovirus infection. TCRdb processed the reads anew with MiXCR; each CDR3 protein has one entry. The sample yields around 280,000 distinct CDR3 sequences, approximately 13% seen once. The specimen sequenced was PBMCs. The receptors come from a human donor in good health (CMV status not recorded). Some clones in this sample may be carry-over from other donors' samples.

The chain joins TRBV20-1 to TRBJ2-1; TRBD1 aligns across 8 bases. The CDR3 extends over 15 amino acids. Germline trimming cut 0 bases from V and 6 bases from J; bases unmatched to any gene: 7. CDR1 is DFQATT and CDR2 is SNEGSKA in the germline V gene (reference sequence). CDR3 sequence reads: CSARDRPGGPNEQFF. CDR3 nucleotides: TGCAGTGCTAGAGATAGGCCAGGGGGCCCCAATGAGCAGTTCTTC.

This clonotype occurred many times. This sequence joins TRBV12-3 or TRBV12-4 and TRBJ1-2; D unresolved. V was trimmed by 0 bases and J by 2 bases, leaving 19 bases between them. The CDR3 contains 18 residues. CDR3 residues: CASSLAFLVVGQNYGYTF. The CDR3 region has the DNA TGTGCCAGCAGTTTAGCGTTCTTGGTGGTCGGGCAAAACTATGGCTACACCTTC.

This clonotype occurred a few times. V gene TRBV12-3 or TRBV12-4 combines with J gene TRBJ1-5; 8 bases agree with TRBD1. Trimming took 2 bases from V and 7 from J; bases not matched to a gene: 4. The CDR3 contains 14 residues. The CDR3 sequence is CASSLQGAEQPQHF. CDR3 sequence (DNA): TGTGCCAGCAGTTTACAGGGGGCAGAACAGCCCCAGCATTTT.

This chain connects TRBV12-3 or TRBV12-4 to TRBJ2-7, with D perhaps matching TRBD2 (5 bases). V lost 1 base and J 3 bases, leaving 7 bases between the germline ends. The CDR3 is 13 residues long. In DNA, the CDR3 is TGTGCCAGCAGTTTAGAGGAGGTCTACGAGCAGTACTTC. As protein: CASSLEEVYEQYF.

This clonotype was recorded at least ten times. The J gene is TRBJ1-6, the V gene TRBV7-3, with TRBD1 matching over 8 bases. CDR1 and CDR2 from the germline V gene are SGHTA and FQGTGA. CDR3 length: 16 residues. The V gene end was trimmed by 5 bases and the J gene end by 0 bases; junction bases not matched to a gene: 3. The CDR3 here is CASSRQGSSYNSPLHF. The CDR3 DNA reads TGTGCCAGCAGCCGACAGGGGAGCTCCTATAATTCACCCCTCCACTTT.

This clonotype was counted between two and nine times. V is TRBV4-1 and J is TRBJ2-2; 8 bases line up with TRBD2. The CDR3 covers 16 residues. Germline CDR1 and CDR2: MGHRA and YSYEKL. The junction had 9 bases not matched to a gene; V was cut back by 1 base and J by 8 bases. DNA for the CDR3: TGCGCCAGCAGCCAAGTTGCATCGGGAGGGCCTGGGGAGCTGTTTTTT. Translation: CASSQVASGGPGELFF.

This clonotype was counted ten times or more. This sequence joins TRBV24-1 and TRBJ2-3; TRBD2 agrees at 14 bases. CDR3 length: 19 residues. The V segment lost 2 bases and the J segment 3 bases; nucleotides outside the gene matches: 9. Germline CDR1 is KGHDR and CDR2 is SFDVKD. CDR3 residues: CATSDSHPGLAGGTDTQYF. The CDR3, as DNA: TGTGCCACCAGTGATTCCCACCCCGGACTAGCGGGAGGAACAGATACGCAGTATTTT.

This clonotype was detected many times. This sequence joins TRBV10-3 and TRBJ2-2; D is perhaps TRBD2 (6 bases). Trimming removed 7 bases at V and 2 bases at J, with 8 bases between. Germline assignment: CDR1 ENHRY and CDR2 SYGVKD. The CDR3 consists of 13 residues. This chain's CDR3 is CAITEGNTGELFF. For the CDR3, the DNA is TGTGCCATCACGGAGGGAAACACCGGGGAGCTGTTTTTT.

The chain couples TRBV14 to TRBJ2-7, with D hard to call. Germline CDR1 reads SGHDN; CDR2 reads FVKESK. Trimming shortened V by 0 bases and J by 3 bases, and 18 bases separated the two germline ends. This CDR3 has 17 amino acids. In DNA form, the CDR3 reads TGTGCCAGCAGCCAAGATCTAGGTGGCGTCTCTTACTACGAGCAGTACTTC. Amino acid sequence: CASSQDLGGVSYYEQYF. The complete variable domain, with remaining parts taken from reference TRBV14 and TRBJ2-7, reads EAGVTQFPSHSVIEKGQTVTLRCDPISGHDNLYWYRRVMGKEIKFLLHFVKESKQDESGMPNNRFLAERTGGTYSTLKVQPAELEDSGVYFCASSQDLGGVSYYEQYFGPGTRLTVT.

About this clonotype itself: It may be a read error: a sequence one base away is much more abundant. A read error is likely, as this CDR3 ends without the conserved phenylalanine or tryptophan. J is TRBJ2-4 and V is TRBV28, with D uncertain. Trimming pared 10 bases from V and 1 base from J, leaving 8 bases between. The CDR3 runs to 12 residues. From germline, CDR1 is MDHEN and CDR2 SYDVKM. The CDR3 DNA is TGTGCCACCGACACTGCCAAAAACATTCAGTACTCC. Amino acids: CATDTAKNIQYS.

This chain connects TRBV4-1 to TRBJ2-1; 8 bases fit TRBD2. The germline gives CDR1 MGHRA, CDR2 YSYEKL. CDR3 length: 16 amino acids. Germline trimming cut 0 bases from V and 5 bases from J; bases unmatched to any gene: 6. CDR3 sequence reads: CASSQERLAPDNEQFF. Written as DNA, the CDR3 is TGCGCCAGCAGCCAAGAGAGACTAGCGCCCGACAATGAGCAGTTCTTC.

The chain joins TRBV4-1 to TRBJ2-5, with D hard to call. CDR3 length equals 17 residues. From germline, CDR1 is MGHRA and CDR2 YSYEKL. V lost 0 bases, J lost 5 bases, and 19 bases lay in between. The CDR3 nucleotides read TGCGCCAGCAGCCAAGAGCGGACGGCACTGATGGGGGAGACCCAGTACTTC. Its translation: CASSQERTALMGETQYF.

The CDR3 bases are TGCAGCGCGGTAGCGGTGTCTAGCACAGATACGCAGTATTTT. Amino acid sequence: CSAVAVSSTDTQYF. The chain employs TRBV29-1 and TRBJ2-3; a weak D match, TRBD2 (6 bases). The V end lost 7 bases, the J end lost 0 bases, and 14 bases lay between the germline ends. Per germline, CDR1 SQVTM and CDR2 ANQGSEA. The CDR3 is 14 residues long.

This clonotype has a count of ten or more. The chain has TRBV7-6 and TRBJ1-1, with D hard to call. The germline V gene has CDR1 SGHVS and CDR2 FNYEAQ. Trimming shortened V by 6 bases and J by 3 bases, and 11 bases separated the two germline ends. CDR3 size: 13 residues. CDR3 DNA: TGTGCCAGCAGTCCCGGGAGACACACTGAAGCTTTCTTT. Translation gives CASSPGRHTEAFF.

This clonotype came up many times. This CDR3 is CASSLASWGLDQPQHF. Here the CDR3 DNA reads TGTGCCAGCAGCTTAGCCTCCTGGGGGCTAGATCAGCCCCAGCATTTT. The chain joins TRBV7-8 to TRBJ1-5, with a possible D match to TRBD1 (6 bases). CDR3 length: 16 amino acids. Trimming removed 0 bases at V and 5 bases at J, with 14 bases between. CDR1 and CDR2 (germline): SGHVS, FQNEAQ.

As concerns this clonotype: Relative to the germline gene, one junction end is altered; a read error may explain this. This chain connects TRBV7-2 to TRBJ1-6; weak D call: TRBD1 (5 bases). Germline V gene lookup returns CDR1 SGHTA and CDR2 FQGNSA. The CDR3 totals 11 residues. This chain's CDR3 is CTSRQNSPLHF. In DNA form, the CDR3 reads TGTACCAGCCGACAGAATTCACCCCTACACTTT.

The genes are TRBV6-6 and TRBJ1-3, with 11 bases aligning to TRBD1. Germline CDR1 and CDR2: MNHNY and SVGAGI (reference sequence). The ends lost 5 bases at V and 9 bases at J; junction bases unmatched: 12. CDR3 length equals 16 residues. The CDR3 loop reads CASSIGGTGGPSTIYF. The DNA of the CDR3 is TGTGCCAGCAGTATCGGTGGGACAGGGGGGCCGAGCACCATATATTTT.

This clonotype has a count of ten or more. This chain links TRBV12-3 or TRBV12-4 with TRBJ2-5; 10 nucleotides match TRBD2. This CDR3 is built from 16 residues. Unmatched junction bases numbered 11, after V lost 6 bases and J lost 4 bases. The CDR3 DNA is TGTGCCAGCAGCTCCCTCGGGTTAGCGGGAGGAGAGACCCAGTACTTC. Its protein is CASSSLGLAGGETQYF.

This chain joins TRBV7-9 and TRBJ2-7, with D possibly being TRBD1 (6 bases). CDR1 is SEHNR and CDR2 is FQNEAQ in the germline V gene (reference sequence). This CDR3 comprises 14 residues. Trimming pared 1 base from V and 5 bases from J, leaving 12 bases between. CDR3 amino acids: CASSLEGQRDEQYF. CDR3 nucleotide sequence: TGTGCCAGCAGCTTAGAGGGACAACGGGACGAGCAGTACTTC.

This clonotype appeared a few times. The chain carries TRBV27 and TRBJ1-6; TRBD1 is a possible D gene (5 bases). The V gene's germline CDR1 is MNHEY and CDR2 SMNVEV (reference sequence). V was shortened by 5 bases and J by 3 bases, with 14 bases between the two germline ends. The CDR3 runs 16 residues. The CDR3 reads CASSASTVLYNSPLHF. The DNA of the CDR3 is TGTGCCAGCAGTGCCTCGACAGTCCTCTATAATTCACCCCTCCACTTT.

The chain has TRBV18 and TRBJ2-7; TRBD2 aligns across 7 bases. This CDR3 is 15 amino acids long. CDR1 and CDR2 (germline): KGHSH, LQKENI. Trimming took 0 bases from V and 1 from J; bases not matched to a gene: 3. CDR3 nucleotide sequence: TGTGCCAGCTCACCACCGGGGGGGGGATCCTACGAGCAGTACTTC. This sequence encodes CASSPPGGGSYEQYF.

This clonotype was observed a few times. V gene TRBV28 combines with J gene TRBJ2-1; possible D gene TRBD2, 5 bases. This CDR3 spans 13 amino acids. Germline CDR1 is MDHEN and CDR2 is SYDVKM. The V gene lost 5 bases and the J gene lost 4 bases, with 9 bases spanning the gap. As DNA, the CDR3 is TGTGCCAGCAGTCCCGGACTTTACAATGAGCAGTTCTTC. Its translation is CASSPGLYNEQFF.

This clonotype was seen repeatedly, ten times or more. The chain is built from TRBV7-2 and TRBJ2-7; 7 nucleotides match TRBD1. The CDR3 contains 13 residues. The germline gives CDR1 SGHTA, CDR2 FQGNSA. The V and J ends lost 4 bases and 5 bases, in that order; junction bases with no gene match: 5. In nucleotides, the CDR3 is TGTGCCAGCAGCTCGGGACAGACGAACGAGCAGTACTTC. It translates to CASSSGQTNEQYF.

The gene calls are TRBV12-3 or TRBV12-4 and TRBJ2-3; maybe TRBD2 (5 bases). Trimming pared 2 bases from V and 0 bases from J, leaving 9 bases between. The CDR3 consists of 15 residues. The chain's CDR3 is CASSLYSGSTDTQYF. Here the CDR3 DNA reads TGTGCCAGCAGTTTATACAGCGGTAGCACAGATACGCAGTATTTT.

This clonotype was detected only a few times. The V gene is TRBV6-6, the J gene TRBJ1-1; D is unclear. The V end lost 11 bases, the J end lost 2 bases, and 21 bases lay between the germline ends. This CDR3 has 15 amino acids. Germline V gene data show CDR1 as MNHNY and CDR2 as SVGAGI (reference sequence). CDR3 amino acids: CALFSAVFSNTEAFF. CDR3 nucleotides: TGTGCCCTCTTTTCCGCGGTTTTCTCCAACACTGAAGCTTTCTTT.